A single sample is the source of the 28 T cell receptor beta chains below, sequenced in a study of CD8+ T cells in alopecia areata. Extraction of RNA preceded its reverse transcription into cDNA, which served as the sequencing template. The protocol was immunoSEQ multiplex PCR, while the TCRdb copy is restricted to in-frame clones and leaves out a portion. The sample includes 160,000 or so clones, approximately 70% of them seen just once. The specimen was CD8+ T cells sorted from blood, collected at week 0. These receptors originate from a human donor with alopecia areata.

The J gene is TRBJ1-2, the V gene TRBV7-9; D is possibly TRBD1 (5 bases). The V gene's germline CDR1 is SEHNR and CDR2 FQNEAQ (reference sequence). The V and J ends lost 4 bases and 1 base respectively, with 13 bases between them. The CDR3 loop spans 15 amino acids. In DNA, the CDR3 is TGTGCCAGCAGCTCCCTGACAGAAGTTAACTATGGCTACACCTTC. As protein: CASSSLTEVNYGYTF.

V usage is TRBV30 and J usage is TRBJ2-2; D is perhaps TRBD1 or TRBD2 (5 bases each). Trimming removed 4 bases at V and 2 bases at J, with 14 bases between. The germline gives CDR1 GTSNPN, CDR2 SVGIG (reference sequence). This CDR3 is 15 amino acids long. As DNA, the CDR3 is TGTGCCTGGACCCACTGGGACGGAAACACCGGGGAGCTGTTTTTT. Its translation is CAWTHWDGNTGELFF.

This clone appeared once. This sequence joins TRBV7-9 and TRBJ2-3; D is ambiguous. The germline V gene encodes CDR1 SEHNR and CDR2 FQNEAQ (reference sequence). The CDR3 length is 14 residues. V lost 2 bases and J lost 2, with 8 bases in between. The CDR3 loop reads CASSLSANTDTQYF. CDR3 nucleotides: TGTGCCAGCAGCTTATCCGCCAACACAGATACGCAGTATTTT.

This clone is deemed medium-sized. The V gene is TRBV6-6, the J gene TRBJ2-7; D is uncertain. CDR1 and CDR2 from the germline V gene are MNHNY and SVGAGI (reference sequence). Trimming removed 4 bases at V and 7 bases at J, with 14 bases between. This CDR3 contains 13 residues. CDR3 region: CASSSVSWDEQYF. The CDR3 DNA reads TGTGCCAGCAGTTCCGTTTCGTGGGATGAGCAGTACTTC.

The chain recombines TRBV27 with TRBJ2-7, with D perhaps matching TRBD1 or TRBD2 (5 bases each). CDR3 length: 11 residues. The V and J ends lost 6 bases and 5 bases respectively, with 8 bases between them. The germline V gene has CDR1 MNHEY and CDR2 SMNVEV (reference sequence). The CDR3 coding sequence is TGTGCCAGCAGAAGAGGGGACGAGCAGTACTTC. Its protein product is CASRRGDEQYF.

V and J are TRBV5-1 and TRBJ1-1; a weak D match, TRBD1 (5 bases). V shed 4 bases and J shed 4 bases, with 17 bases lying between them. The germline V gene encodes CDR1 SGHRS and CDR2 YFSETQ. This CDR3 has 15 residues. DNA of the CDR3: TGCGCCAGCAGCGAAAGGGGAGAATTAGGCACTGAAGCTTTCTTT. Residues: CASSERGELGTEAFF.

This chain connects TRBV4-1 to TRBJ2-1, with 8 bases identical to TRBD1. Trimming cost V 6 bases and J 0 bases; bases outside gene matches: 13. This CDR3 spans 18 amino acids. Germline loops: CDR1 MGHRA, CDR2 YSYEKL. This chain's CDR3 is CASRLKPGGLGSYNEQFF. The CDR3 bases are TGCGCCAGCAGACTTAAACCAGGGGGCCTGGGCTCCTACAATGAGCAGTTCTTC.

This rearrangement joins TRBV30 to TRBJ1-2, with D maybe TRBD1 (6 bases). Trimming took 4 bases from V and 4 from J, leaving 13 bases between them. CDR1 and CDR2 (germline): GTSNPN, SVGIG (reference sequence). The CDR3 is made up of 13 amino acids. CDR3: CAWKDLGGYGYTF. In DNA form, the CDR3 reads TGTGCCTGGAAGGATTTAGGGGGCTATGGCTACACCTTC.

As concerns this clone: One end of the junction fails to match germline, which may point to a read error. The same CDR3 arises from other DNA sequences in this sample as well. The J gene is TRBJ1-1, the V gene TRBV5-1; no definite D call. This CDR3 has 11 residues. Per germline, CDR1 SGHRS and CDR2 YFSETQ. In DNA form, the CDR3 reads TGCGCGAGCAGCTTAGGGACTGAAGCTTTCTTT. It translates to CASSLGTEAFF. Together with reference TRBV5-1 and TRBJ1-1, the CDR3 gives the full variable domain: KAGVTQTPRYLIKTRGQQVTLSCSPISGHRSVSWYQQTPGQGLQFLFEYFSETQRNKGNFPGRFSGRQFSNSRSEMNVSTLELGDSALYLCASSLGTEAFFGQGTRLTVV.

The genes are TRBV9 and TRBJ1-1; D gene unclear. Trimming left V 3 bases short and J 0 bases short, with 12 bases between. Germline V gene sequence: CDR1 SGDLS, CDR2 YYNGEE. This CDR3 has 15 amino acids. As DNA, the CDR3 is TGTGCCAGCAGCGCGTTCGAAAATCTGAACACTGAAGCTTTCTTT. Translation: CASSAFENLNTEAFF.

The CDR3 DNA reads TGTGCCAGCAGCAGACCGGGGACTAGAGGTAATGAGCAGTTCTTC. Translated: CASSRPGTRGNEQFF. The chain is built from TRBV13 and TRBJ2-1, with 8 bases identical to TRBD2. Germline CDR1 reads PRHDT; CDR2 reads FYEKMQ (reference sequence). This CDR3 is built from 15 residues. The V and J ends lost 5 bases and 7 bases, in that order; junction bases with no gene match: 10.

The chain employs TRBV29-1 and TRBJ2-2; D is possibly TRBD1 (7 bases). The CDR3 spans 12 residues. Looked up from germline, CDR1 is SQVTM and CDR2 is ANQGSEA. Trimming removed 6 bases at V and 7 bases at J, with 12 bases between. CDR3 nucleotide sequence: TGCAGCGTGGAGGGGGCTGGCGGGGAGCTGTTTTTT. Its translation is CSVEGAGGELFF.

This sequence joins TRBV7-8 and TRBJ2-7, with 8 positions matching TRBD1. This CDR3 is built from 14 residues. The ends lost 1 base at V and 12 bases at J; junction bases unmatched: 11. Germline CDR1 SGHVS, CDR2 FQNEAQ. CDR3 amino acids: CASSLDYGQGPGYF. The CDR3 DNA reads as TGTGCCAGCAGCTTAGACTACGGACAGGGCCCCGGGTACTTC.

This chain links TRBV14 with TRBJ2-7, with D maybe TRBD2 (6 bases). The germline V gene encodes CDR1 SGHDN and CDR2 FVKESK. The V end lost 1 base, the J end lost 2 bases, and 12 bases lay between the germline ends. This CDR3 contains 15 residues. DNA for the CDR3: TGTGCCAGCAGCCAAGGGGGAGGTTCAACCTACGAGCAGTACTTC. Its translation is CASSQGGGSTYEQYF.

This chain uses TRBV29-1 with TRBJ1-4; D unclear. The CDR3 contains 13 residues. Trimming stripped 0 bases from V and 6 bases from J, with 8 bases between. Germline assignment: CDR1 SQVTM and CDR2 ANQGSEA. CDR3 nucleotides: TGCAGCGTTGAAGATTTGGAGGATGAAAAACTGTTTTTT. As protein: CSVEDLEDEKLFF.

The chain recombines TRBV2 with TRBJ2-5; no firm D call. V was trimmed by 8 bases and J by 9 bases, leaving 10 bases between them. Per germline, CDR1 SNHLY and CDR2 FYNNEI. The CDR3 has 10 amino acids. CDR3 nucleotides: TGTGCCAGCCGGAACTATGCCCAGTACTTC. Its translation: CASRNYAQYF.

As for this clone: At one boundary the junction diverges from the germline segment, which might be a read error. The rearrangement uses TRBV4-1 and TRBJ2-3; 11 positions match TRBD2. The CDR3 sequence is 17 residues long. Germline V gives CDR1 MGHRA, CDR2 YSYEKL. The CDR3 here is CASNQPLAGGVKDTQYF. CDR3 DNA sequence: TGCGCCAGCAACCAACCCCTAGCGGGGGGAGTTAAAGATACGCAGTATTTT.

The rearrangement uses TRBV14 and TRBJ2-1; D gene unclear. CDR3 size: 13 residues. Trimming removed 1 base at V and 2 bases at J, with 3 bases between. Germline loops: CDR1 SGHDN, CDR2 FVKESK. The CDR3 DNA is TGTGCCAGCAGCCAAGGGGCCTACAATGAGCAGTTCTTC. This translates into CASSQGAYNEQFF.

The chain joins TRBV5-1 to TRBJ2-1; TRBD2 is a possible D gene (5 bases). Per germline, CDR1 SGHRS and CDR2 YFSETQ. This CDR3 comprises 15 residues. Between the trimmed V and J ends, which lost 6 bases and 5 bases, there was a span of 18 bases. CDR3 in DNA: TGCGCCAGCAATCGGGAAGCTTTGGGAGACAATGAGCAGTTCTTC. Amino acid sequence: CASNREALGDNEQFF.

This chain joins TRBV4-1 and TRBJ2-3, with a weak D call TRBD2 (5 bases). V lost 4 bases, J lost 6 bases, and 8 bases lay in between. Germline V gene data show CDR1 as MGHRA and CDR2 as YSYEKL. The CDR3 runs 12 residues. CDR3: CASSLPGDTQYF. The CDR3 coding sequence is TGCGCCAGCAGCCTGCCGGGGGATACGCAGTATTTT.

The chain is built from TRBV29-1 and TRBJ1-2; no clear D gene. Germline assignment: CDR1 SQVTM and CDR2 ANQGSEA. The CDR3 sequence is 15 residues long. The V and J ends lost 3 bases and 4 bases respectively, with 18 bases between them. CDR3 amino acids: CSVEGWQVGVYGYTF. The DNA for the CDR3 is TGCAGCGTTGAGGGTTGGCAGGTTGGGGTCTATGGCTACACCTTC.

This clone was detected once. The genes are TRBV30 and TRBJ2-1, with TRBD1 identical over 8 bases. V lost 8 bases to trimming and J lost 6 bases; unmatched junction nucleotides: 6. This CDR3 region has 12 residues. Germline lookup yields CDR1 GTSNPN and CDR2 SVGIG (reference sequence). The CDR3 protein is CAGGTGGNEQFF. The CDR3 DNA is TGTGCCGGGGGGACAGGTGGCAATGAGCAGTTCTTC. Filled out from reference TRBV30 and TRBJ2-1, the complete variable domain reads SQTIHQWPATLVQPVGSPLSLECTVEGTSNPNLYWYRQAAGRGLQLLFYSVGIGQISSEVPQNLSASRPQDRQFILSSKKLLLSDSGFYLCAGGTGGNEQFFGPGTRLTVL.

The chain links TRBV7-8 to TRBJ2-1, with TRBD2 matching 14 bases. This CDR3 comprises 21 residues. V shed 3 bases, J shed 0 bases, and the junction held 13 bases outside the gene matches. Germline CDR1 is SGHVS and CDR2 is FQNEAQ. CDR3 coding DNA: TGTGCCAGCAGCTTCCCGATTCAAGGACTAGCGGGGGGAAGCTCCTACAATGAGCAGTTCTTC. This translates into CASSFPIQGLAGGSSYNEQFF.

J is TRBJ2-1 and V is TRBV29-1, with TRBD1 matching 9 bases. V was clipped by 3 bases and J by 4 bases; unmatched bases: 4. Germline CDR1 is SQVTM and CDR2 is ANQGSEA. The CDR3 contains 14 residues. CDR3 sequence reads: CSVDRTGAYNEQFF. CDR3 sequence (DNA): TGCAGCGTTGATAGGACAGGGGCGTACAATGAGCAGTTCTTC.

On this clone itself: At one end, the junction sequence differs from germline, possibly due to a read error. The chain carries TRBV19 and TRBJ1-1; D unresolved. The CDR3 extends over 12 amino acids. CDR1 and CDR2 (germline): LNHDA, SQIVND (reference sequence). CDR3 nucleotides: TGTGCCAGTAGTACTGGGAACCCTGAAGCTTTCTTT. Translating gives CASSTGNPEAFF.

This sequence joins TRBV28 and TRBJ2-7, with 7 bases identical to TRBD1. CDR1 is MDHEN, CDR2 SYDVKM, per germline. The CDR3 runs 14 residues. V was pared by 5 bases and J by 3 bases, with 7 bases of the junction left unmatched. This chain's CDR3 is CASSHLGQDYEQYF. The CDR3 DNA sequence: TGTGCCAGCAGTCACTTAGGACAGGACTACGAGCAGTACTTC.

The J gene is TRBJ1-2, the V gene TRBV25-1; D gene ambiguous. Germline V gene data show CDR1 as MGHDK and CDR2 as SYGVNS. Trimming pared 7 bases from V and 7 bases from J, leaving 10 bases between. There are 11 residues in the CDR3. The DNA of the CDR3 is TGTGCCAGCAATGAGGGTTTTGGCTACACCTTC. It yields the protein CASNEGFGYTF.

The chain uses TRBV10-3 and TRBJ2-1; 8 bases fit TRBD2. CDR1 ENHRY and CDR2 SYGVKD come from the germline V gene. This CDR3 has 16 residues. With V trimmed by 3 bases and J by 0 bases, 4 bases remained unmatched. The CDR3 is CAISEGGTSSYNEQFF. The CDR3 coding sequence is TGTGCCATCAGTGAAGGGGGGACTAGCTCCTACAATGAGCAGTTCTTC.